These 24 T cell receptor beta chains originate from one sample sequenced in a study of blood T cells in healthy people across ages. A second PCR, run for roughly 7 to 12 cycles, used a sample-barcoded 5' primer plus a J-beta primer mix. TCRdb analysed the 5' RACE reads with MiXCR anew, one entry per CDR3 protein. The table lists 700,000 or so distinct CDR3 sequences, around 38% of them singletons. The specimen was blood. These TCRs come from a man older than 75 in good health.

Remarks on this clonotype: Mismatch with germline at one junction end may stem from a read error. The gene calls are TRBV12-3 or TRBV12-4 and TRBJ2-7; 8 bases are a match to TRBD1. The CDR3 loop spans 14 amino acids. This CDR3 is CASSLTGAWYGQYF. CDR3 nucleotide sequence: TGTGCCAGCAGCCTGACAGGGGCTTGGTACGGGCAGTACTTC.

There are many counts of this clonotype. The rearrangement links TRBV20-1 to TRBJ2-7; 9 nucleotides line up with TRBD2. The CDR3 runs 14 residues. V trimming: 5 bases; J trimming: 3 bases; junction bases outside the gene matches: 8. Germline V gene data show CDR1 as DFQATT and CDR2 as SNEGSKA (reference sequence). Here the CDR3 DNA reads TGCAGTGCTCCAAGCGGGGGGCTTATCTACGAGCAGTACTTC. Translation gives CSAPSGGLIYEQYF.

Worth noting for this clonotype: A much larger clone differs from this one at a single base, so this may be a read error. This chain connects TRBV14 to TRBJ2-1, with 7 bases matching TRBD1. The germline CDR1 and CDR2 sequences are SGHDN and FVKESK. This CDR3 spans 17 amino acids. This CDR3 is CASSKQTGWSSCNEQFF. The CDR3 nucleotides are TGTGCCAGCAGCAAACAGACAGGGTGGAGCTCCTGCAATGAGCAGTTCTTC.

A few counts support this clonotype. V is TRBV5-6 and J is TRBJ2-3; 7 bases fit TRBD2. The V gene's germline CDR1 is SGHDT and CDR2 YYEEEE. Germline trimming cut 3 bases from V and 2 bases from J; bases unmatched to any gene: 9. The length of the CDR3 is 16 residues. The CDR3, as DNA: TGTGCCAGCAGCTACACCCGGGACTACATCACAGATACGCAGTATTTT. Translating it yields CASSYTRDYITDTQYF.

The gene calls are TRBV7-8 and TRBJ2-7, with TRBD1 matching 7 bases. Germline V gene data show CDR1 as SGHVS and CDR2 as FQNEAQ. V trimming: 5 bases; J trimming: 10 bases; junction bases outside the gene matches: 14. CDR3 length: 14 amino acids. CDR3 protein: CASSAGTAPGSQYF. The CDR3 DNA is TGTGCCAGCAGCGCCGGGACAGCCCCAGGGTCCCAGTACTTC.

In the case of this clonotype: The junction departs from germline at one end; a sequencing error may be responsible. This CDR3 reads CAGSQQGSYGYTF. CDR3 coding DNA: TGTGCCGGCAGCCAACAGGGTAGCTATGGCTACACCTTC. The chain links TRBV2 to TRBJ1-2, with D possibly matching TRBD1 (6 bases). The length of the CDR3 is 13 residues. CDR1 and CDR2 (germline): SNHLY, FYNNEI.

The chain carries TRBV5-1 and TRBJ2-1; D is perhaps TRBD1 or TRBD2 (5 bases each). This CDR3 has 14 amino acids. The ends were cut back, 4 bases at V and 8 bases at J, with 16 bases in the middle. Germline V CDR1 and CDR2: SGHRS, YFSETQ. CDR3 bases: TGCGCCAGCAGCGCGGCAGGGAGTTTCGATGAGCAGTTCTTC. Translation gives CASSAAGSFDEQFF.

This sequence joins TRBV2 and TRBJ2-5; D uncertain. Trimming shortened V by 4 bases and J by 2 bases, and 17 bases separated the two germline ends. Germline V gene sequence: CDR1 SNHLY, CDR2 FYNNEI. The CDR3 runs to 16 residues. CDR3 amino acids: CASSGSGSHLQETQYF. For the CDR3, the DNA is TGTGCCAGCAGTGGATCGGGCTCGCACCTACAAGAGACCCAGTACTTC.

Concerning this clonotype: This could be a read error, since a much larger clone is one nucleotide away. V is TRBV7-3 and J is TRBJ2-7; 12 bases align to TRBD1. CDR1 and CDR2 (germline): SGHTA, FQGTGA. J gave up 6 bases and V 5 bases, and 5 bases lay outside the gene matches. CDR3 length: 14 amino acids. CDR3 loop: CASSPGTGGFEQYF. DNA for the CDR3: TGTGCCAGCAGCCCCGGGACAGGGGGCTTCGAGCAGTACTTC.

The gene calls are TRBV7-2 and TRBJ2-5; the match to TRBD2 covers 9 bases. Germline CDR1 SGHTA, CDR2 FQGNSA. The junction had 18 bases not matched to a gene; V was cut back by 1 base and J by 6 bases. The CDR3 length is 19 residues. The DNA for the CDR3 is TGTGCCAGCAGCTTAGATCCCCTCGGAGCGGGGGGCCCGAGGAAGACCCAGTACTTC. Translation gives CASSLDPLGAGGPRKTQYF. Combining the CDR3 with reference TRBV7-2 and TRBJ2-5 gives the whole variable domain GAGVSQSPSNKVTEKGKDVELRCDPISGHTALYWYRQSLGQGLEFLIYFQGNSAPDKSGLPSDRFSAERTGGSVSTLTIQRTQQEDSAVYLCASSLDPLGAGGPRKTQYFGPGTRLLVL.

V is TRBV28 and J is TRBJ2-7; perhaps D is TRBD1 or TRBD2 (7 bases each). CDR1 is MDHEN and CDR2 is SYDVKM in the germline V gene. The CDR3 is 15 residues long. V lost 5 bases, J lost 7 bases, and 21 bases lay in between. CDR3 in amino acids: CASSNLGQGGDEQYF. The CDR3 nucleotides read TGTGCCAGCAGTAATTTGGGTCAGGGGGGGGATGAGCAGTACTTC.

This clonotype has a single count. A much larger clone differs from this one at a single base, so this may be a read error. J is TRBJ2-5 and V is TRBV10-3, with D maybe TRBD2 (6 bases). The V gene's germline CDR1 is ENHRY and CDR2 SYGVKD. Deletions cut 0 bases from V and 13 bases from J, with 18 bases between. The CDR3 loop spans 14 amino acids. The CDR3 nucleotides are TGTGCCATCAGTGAGTCGAGTCTAGCGAGGGAGCGGTACTTC. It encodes CAISESSLARERYF.

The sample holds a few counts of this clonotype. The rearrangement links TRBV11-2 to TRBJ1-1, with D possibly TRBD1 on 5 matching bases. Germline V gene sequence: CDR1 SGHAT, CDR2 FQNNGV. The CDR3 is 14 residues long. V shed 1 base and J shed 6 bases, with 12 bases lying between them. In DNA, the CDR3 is TGTGCCAGCAGCTTAGCAGGCAGGGCGGCTGAAGCTTTCTTT. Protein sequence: CASSLAGRAAEAFF.

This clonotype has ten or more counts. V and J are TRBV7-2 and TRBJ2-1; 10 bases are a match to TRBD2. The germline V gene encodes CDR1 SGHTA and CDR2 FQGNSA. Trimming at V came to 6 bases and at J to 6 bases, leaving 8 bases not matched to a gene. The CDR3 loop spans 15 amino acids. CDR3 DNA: TGTGCCAGCAGACACCCTAGCGGGAGCACCAATGAGCAGTTCTTC. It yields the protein CASRHPSGSTNEQFF.

CDR3 region: CSRANRLGTEAFF. Here the CDR3 DNA reads TGCAGCAGAGCTAACAGGTTGGGCACTGAAGCTTTCTTT. The genes are TRBV20-1 and TRBJ1-1; weak D call: TRBD1 (5 bases). The V gene's germline CDR1 is DFQATT and CDR2 SNEGSKA (reference sequence). The CDR3 spans 13 residues.

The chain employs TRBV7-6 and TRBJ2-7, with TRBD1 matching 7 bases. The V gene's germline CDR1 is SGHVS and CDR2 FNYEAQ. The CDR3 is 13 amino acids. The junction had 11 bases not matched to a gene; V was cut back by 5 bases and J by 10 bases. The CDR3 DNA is TGTGCCAGCAGCCGGACAGGCGGTGGGGACCAGTACTTC. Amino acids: CASSRTGGGDQYF.

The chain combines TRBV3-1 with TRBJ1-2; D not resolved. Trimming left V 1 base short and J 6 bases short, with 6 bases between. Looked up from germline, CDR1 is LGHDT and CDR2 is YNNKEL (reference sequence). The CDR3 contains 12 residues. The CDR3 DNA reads TGTGCCAGCAGCCAAGTGTCCGATGGCTACACCTTC. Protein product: CASSQVSDGYTF.

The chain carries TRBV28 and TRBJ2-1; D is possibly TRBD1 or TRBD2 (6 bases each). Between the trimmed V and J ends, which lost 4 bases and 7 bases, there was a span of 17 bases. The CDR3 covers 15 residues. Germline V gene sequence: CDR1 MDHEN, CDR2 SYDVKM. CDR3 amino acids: CASSSPRVGGNEQFF. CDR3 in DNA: TGTGCCAGCAGTTCCCCCCGCGTAGGGGGGAATGAGCAGTTCTTC. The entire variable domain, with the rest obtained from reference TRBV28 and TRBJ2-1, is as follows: DVKVTQSSRYLVKRTGEKVFLECVQDMDHENMFWYRQDPGLGLRLIYFSYDVKMKEKGDIPEGYSVSREKKERFSLILESASTNQTSMYLCASSSPRVGGNEQFFGPGTRLTVL.

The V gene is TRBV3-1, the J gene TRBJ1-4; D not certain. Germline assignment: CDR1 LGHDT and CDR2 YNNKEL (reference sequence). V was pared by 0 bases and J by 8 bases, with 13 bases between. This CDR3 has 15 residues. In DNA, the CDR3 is TGTGCCAGCAGCCAAGATCAAGTGGGCAGCGAAAAACTGTTTTTT. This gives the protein CASSQDQVGSEKLFF.

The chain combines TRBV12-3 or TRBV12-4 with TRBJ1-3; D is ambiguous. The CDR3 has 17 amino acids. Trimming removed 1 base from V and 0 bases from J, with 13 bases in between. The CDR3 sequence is CASSLGGNGNSGNTIYF. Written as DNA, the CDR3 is TGTGCCAGCAGTTTAGGCGGGAACGGAAACTCTGGAAACACCATATATTTT.

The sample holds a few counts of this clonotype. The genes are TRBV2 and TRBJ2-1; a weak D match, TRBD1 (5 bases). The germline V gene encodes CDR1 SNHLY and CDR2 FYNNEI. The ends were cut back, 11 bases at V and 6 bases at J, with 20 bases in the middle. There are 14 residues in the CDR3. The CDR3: CACLSSWGSNEQFF. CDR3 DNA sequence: TGTGCCTGCCTCTCGTCTTGGGGCAGCAATGAGCAGTTCTTC.

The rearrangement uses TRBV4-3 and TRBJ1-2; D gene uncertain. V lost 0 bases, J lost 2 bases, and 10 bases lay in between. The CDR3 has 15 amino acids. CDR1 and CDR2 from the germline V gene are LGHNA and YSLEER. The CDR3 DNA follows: TGCGCCAGCAGCCAAGATGATGGGGAAAACTATGGCTACACCTTC. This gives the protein CASSQDDGENYGYTF.

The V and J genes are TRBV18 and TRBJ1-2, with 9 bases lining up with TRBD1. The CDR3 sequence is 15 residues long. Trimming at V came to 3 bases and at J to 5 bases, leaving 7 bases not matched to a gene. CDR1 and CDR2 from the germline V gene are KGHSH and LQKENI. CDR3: CASSPLPGQGYGYTF. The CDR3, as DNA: TGTGCCAGCTCACCTCTTCCCGGACAGGGGTATGGCTACACCTTC.

The DNA of the CDR3 is TGTGCCAGCAAGAACAGCCACACTGAAGCTTTCTTT. Translating it yields CASKNSHTEAFF. The V and J genes are TRBV6-1 and TRBJ1-1; D gene unclear. V was clipped by 7 bases and J by 3 bases, with 9 bases between them. This CDR3 contains 12 residues. Germline loops: CDR1 MNHNS, CDR2 SASEGT.